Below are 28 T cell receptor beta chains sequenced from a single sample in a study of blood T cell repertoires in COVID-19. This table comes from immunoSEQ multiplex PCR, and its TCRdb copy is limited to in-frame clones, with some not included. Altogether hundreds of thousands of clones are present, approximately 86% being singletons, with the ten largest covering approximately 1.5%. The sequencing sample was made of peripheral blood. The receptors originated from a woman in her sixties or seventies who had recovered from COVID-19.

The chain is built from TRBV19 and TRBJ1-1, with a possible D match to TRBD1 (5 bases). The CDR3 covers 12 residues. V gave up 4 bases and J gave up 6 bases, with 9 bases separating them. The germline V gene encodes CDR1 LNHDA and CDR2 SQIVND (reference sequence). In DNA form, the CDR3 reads TGTGCCAGTAGTAACAGACAGTCTGAAGCTTTCTTT. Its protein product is CASSNRQSEAFF.

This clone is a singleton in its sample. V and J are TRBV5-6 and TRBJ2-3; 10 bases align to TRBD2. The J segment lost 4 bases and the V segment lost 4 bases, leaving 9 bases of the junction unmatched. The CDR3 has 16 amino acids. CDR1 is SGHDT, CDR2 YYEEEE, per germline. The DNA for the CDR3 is TGTGCCAGCAGCCCTCAAAGCGGGGGGGTCGCAGATACGCAGTATTTT. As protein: CASSPQSGGVADTQYF.

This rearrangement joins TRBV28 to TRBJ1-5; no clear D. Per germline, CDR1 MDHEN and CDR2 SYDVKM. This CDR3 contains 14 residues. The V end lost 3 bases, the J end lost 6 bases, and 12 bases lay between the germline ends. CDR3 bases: TGTGCCAGCAGTTTGGCACGGGTAGTTCAGCCCCAGCATTTT. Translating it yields CASSLARVVQPQHF.

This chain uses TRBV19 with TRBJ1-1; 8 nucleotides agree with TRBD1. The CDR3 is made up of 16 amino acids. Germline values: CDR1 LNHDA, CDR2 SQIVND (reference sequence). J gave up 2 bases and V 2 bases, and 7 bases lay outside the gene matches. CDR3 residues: CASSINPGGGNTEAFF. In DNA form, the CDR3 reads TGTGCCAGTAGTATAAATCCAGGGGGCGGCAACACTGAAGCTTTCTTT.

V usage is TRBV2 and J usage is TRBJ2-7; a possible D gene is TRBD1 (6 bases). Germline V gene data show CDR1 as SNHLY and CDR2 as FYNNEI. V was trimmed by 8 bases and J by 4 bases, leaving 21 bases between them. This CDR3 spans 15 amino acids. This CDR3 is CASPPAAGATYEQYF. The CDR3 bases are TGTGCCAGCCCCCCGGCGGCAGGGGCAACTTACGAGCAGTACTTC. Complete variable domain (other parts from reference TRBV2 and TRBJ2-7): EPEVTQTPSHQVTQMGQEVILRCVPISNHLYFYWYRQILGQKVEFLVSFYNNEISEKSEIFDDQFSVERPDGSNFTLKIRSTKLEDSAMYFCASPPAAGATYEQYFGPGTRLTVT.

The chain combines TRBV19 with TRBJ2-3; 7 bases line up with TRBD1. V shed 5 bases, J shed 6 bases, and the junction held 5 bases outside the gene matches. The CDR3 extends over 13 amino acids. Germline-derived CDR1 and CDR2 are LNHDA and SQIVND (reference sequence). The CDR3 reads CASSPNRGDTQYF. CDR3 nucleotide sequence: TGTGCCAGTAGTCCCAACAGGGGCGATACGCAGTATTTT.

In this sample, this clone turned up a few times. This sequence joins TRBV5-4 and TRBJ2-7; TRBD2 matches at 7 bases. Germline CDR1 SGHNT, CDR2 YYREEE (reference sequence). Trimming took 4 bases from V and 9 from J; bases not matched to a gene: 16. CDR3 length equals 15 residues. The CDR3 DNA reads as TGTGCCAGCAGCACCTCGTCGGGGGGAGGTTATGGGCAGTACTTC. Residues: CASSTSSGGGYGQYF.

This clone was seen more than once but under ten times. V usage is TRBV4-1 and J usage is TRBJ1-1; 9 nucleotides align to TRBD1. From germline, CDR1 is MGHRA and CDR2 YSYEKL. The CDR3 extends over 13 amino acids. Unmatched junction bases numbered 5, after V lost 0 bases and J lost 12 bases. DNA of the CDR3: TGCGCCAGCAGCCAAGATAGGGACAGGGCGACTTTCTTT. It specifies CASSQDRDRATFF.

CDR3 DNA sequence: TGTGCCAGCTCACAACGCCAATTCGCGGGTCCAGAGTCAGATACGCAGTATTTT. As protein: CASSQRQFAGPESDTQYF. The rearrangement joins TRBV18 to TRBJ2-3; maybe TRBD2 (5 bases). V lost 4 bases to trimming and J lost 4 bases, with 24 bases between them. Germline CDR1 is KGHSH and CDR2 is LQKENI. The CDR3 has 18 amino acids.

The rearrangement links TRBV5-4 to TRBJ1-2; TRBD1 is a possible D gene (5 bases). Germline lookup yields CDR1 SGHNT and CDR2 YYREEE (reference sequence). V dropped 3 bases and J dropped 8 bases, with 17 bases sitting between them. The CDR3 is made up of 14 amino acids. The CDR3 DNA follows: TGTGCCAGCAGCTCAGACAGACCCACTGGGGGCTACACCTTC. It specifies CASSSDRPTGGYTF. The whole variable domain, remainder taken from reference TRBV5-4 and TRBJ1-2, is ETGVTQSPTHLIKTRGQQVTLRCSSQSGHNTVSWYQQALGQGPQFIFQYYREEENGRGNFPPRFSGLQFPNYSSELNVNALELDDSALYLCASSSDRPTGGYTFGSGTRLTVV.

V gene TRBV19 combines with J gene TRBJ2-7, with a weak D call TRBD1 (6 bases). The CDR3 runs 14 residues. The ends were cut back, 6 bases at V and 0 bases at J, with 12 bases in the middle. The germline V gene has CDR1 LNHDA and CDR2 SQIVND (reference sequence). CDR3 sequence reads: CASRDPGASYEQYF. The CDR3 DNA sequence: TGTGCCAGTAGGGATCCAGGGGCCTCCTACGAGCAGTACTTC.

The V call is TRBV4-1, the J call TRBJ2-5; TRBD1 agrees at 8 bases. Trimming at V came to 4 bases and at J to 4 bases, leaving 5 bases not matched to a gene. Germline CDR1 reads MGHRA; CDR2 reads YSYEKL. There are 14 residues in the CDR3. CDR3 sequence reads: CASSRGTGVETQYF. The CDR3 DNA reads TGCGCCAGCAGCCGTGGGACAGGAGTAGAGACCCAGTACTTC.

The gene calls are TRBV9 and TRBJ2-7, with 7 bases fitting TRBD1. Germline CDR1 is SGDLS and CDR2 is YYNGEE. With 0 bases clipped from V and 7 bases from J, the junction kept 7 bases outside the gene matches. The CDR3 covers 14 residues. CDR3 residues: CASSVGDRAQEQYF. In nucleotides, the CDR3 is TGTGCCAGCAGCGTAGGAGACAGGGCTCAAGAGCAGTACTTC.

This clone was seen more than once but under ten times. Written as DNA, the CDR3 is TGTGCCAGCAGTTTATCGGTCCCCAGACTAGCTAGGCCAGGAGATACGCAGTATTTT. Translating it yields CASSLSVPRLARPGDTQYF. This rearrangement joins TRBV27 to TRBJ2-3, with 7 bases identical to TRBD2. Germline values: CDR1 MNHEY, CDR2 SMNVEV (reference sequence). There are 19 residues in the CDR3. The V and J ends lost 0 bases and 5 bases, in that order; junction bases with no gene match: 17.

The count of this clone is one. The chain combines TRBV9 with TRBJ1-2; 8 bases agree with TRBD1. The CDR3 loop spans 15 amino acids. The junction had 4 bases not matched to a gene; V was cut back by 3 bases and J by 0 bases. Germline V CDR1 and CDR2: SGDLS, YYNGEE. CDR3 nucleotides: TGTGCCAGCAGCGCCCCAGGGGGCGCTAACTATGGCTACACCTTC. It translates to CASSAPGGANYGYTF.

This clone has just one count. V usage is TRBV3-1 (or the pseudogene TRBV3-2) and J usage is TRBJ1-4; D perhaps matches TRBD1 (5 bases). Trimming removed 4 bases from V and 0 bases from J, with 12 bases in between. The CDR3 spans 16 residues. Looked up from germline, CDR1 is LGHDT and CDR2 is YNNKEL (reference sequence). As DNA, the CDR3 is TGTGCCAGCAGCCCAAGGGACTCTCCAACTAATGAAAAACTGTTTTTT. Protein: CASSPRDSPTNEKLFF.

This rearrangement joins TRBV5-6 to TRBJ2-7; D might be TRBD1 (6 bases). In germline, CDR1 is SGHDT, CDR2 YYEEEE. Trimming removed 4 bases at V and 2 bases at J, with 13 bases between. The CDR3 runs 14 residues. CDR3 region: CASSARDTAYEQYF. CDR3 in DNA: TGTGCCAGCAGCGCTCGGGACACAGCCTACGAGCAGTACTTC.

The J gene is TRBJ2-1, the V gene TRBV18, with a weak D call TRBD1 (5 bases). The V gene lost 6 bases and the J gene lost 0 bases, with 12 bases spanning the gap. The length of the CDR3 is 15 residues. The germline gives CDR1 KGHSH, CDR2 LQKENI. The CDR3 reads CASSDTASSYNEQFF. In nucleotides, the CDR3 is TGTGCCAGCTCGGACACAGCGAGCTCCTACAATGAGCAGTTCTTC.

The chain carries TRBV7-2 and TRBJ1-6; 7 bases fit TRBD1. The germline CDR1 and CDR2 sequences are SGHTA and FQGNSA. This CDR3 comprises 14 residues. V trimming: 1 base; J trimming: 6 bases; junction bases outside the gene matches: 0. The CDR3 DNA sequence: TGTGCCAGCAGCTTAGGGGACAGTAATTCACCCCTCCACTTT. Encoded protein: CASSLGDSNSPLHF.

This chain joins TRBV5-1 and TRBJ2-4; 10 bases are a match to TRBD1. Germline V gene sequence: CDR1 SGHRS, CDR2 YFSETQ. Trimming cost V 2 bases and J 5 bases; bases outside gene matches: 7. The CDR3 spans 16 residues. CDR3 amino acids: CASSLETGGVQNIQYF. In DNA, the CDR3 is TGCGCCAGCAGCTTAGAGACAGGGGGCGTTCAAAACATTCAGTACTTC.

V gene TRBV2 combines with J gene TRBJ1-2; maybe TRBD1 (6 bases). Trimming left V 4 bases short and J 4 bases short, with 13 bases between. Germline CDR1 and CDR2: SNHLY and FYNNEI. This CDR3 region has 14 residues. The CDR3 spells CASSALGGPYGYTF. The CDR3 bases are TGTGCCAGCAGTGCTCTAGGGGGTCCCTATGGCTACACCTTC. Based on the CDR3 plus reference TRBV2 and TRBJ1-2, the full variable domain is EPEVTQTPSHQVTQMGQEVILRCVPISNHLYFYWYRQILGQKVEFLVSFYNNEISEKSEIFDDQFSVERPDGSNFTLKIRSTKLEDSAMYFCASSALGGPYGYTFGSGTRLTVV.

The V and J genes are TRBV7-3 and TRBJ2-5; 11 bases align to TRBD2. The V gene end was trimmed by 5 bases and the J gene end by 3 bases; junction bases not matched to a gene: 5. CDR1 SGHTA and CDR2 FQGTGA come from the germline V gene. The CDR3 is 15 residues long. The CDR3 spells CASSVTSGEEETQYF. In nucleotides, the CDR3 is TGTGCCAGCAGCGTGACTAGCGGGGAAGAAGAGACCCAGTACTTC.

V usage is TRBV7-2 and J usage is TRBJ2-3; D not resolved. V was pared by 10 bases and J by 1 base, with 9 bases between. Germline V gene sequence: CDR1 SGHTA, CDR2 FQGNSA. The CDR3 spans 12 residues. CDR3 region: CAIRRGTDTQYF. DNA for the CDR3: TGTGCCATAAGACGGGGCACAGATACGCAGTATTTT.

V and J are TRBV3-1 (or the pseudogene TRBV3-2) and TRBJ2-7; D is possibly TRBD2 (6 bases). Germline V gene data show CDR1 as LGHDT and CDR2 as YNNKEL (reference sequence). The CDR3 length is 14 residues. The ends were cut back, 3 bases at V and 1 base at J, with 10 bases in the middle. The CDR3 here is CASSHQRGSYEQYF. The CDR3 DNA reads TGTGCCAGCAGCCATCAACGGGGGTCCTACGAGCAGTACTTC.

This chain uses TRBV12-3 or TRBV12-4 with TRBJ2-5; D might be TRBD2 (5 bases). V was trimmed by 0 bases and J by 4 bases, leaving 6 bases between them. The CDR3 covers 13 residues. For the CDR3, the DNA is TGTGCCAGCAGTTTAGCAGCGGTAGAGACCCAGTACTTC. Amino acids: CASSLAAVETQYF.

CDR3 nucleotides: TGTGCCAGCAGTCCCATCAATCAGCCCCAGCATTTT. Protein product: CASSPINQPQHF. The chain couples TRBV2 to TRBJ1-5; D is unclear. In germline, CDR1 is SNHLY, CDR2 FYNNEI. Trimming took 5 bases from V and 3 from J, leaving 5 bases between them. The CDR3 covers 12 residues.

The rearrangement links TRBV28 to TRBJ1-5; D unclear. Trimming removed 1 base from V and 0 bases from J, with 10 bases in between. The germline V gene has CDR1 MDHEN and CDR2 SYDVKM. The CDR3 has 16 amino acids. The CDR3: CASSLYTARSNQPQHF. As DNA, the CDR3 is TGTGCCAGCAGTTTATATACAGCCCGTAGCAATCAGCCCCAGCATTTT.

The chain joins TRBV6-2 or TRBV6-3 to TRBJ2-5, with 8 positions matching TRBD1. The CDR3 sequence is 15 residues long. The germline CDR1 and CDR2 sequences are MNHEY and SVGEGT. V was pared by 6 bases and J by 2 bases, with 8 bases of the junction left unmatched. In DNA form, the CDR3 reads TGTGCCAGCAGCCGACAGGGGTCCGAACAAGAGACCCAGTACTTC. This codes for CASSRQGSEQETQYF.